The 24 T cell receptor beta chains in this list originate from one sample, sequenced in a study of beta chain features in type 1 diabetes. Expressed TCRB transcripts were sequenced because the entire RNA isolate underwent reverse transcription. Assay: immunoSEQ multiplex PCR; the TCRdb copy retains only in-frame clones and omits some. The sample comprises 400,000 to 550,000 clones, 11% of which are singletons, and more than 0.045% rests with the top ten. Sequencing was performed on naive CD4+ T cells from blood. The receptors here all came from a woman under 30 in good health.

The chain couples TRBV7-9 to TRBJ1-2; D is unclear. The CDR3 loop spans 16 amino acids. CDR1 is SEHNR and CDR2 is FQNEAQ in the germline V gene (reference sequence). Trimming took 1 base from V and 2 from J, leaving 14 bases between them. The CDR3 is CASSLGIKGTNYGYTF. The CDR3 DNA reads TGTGCCAGCAGCTTAGGAATTAAGGGTACCAACTATGGCTACACCTTC.

The V call is TRBV14, the J call TRBJ1-5, with 8 bases identical to TRBD1. The ends lost 4 bases at V and 6 bases at J; junction bases unmatched: 11. From germline, CDR1 is SGHDN and CDR2 FVKESK. The CDR3 contains 16 residues. This chain's CDR3 is CASSLLGQGRVQPQHF. CDR3 bases: TGTGCCAGCAGCCTCCTTGGACAGGGACGGGTTCAGCCCCAGCATTTT.

The sample holds a few counts of this clone. The genes are TRBV6-5 and TRBJ1-1, with TRBD1 matching over 7 bases. The CDR3 length is 14 residues. Trimming at V came to 6 bases and at J to 7 bases, leaving 11 bases not matched to a gene. Germline V CDR1 and CDR2: MNHEY, SVGAGI. The CDR3 loop is CASRRDRGLSEAFF. As DNA, the CDR3 is TGTGCCAGCAGGAGGGACAGAGGTCTGAGTGAAGCTTTCTTT.

The table lists this clone with a few counts. This chain uses TRBV7-2 with TRBJ1-6, with D hard to call. Looked up from germline, CDR1 is SGHTA and CDR2 is FQGNSA. V was pared by 1 base and J by 8 bases, with 9 bases between. This CDR3 is 14 amino acids long. In nucleotides, the CDR3 is TGTGCCAGCAGCTTAGTAGGGCCCGATTCACCCCTCCACTTT. Its translation: CASSLVGPDSPLHF.

This clone was seen many times. This same CDR3 is encoded by further DNA sequences in the sample. The chain employs TRBV9 and TRBJ2-3, with D unresolved. The V end was cut by 3 bases, the J end by 0 bases, with 2 bases between. From germline, CDR1 is SGDLS and CDR2 YYNGEE. This CDR3 has 12 residues. The CDR3: CASSASTDTQYF. For the CDR3, the DNA is TGTGCCAGCAGCGCGAGCACAGATACGCAGTATTTT.

The chain combines TRBV28 with TRBJ2-6, with D perhaps matching TRBD2 (5 bases). Per germline, CDR1 MDHEN and CDR2 SYDVKM. V was pared by 6 bases and J by 0 bases, with 18 bases between. CDR3 size: 18 residues. CDR3 in DNA: TGTGCCAGCAGAGAGTGGGCCTTAACTAGCTCTGGGGCCAACGTCCTGACTTTC. This codes for CASREWALTSSGANVLTF.

This chain uses TRBV11-2 with TRBJ2-5, with D possibly TRBD2 on 7 matching bases. Between the trimmed V and J ends, which lost 3 bases and 2 bases, there was a span of 22 bases. The CDR3 totals 18 residues. Germline V gives CDR1 SGHAT, CDR2 FQNNGV. The CDR3 sequence is CASSFLRGGGRRQETQYF. The CDR3 DNA is TGTGCCAGCAGCTTCTTGCGCGGGGGCGGGCGTCGGCAAGAGACCCAGTACTTC.

CDR3 region: CASSLATGGPNSPLHF. In nucleotides, the CDR3 is TGTGCCAGCAGCTTAGCGACAGGGGGCCCAAATTCACCCCTCCACTTT. The J gene is TRBJ1-6, the V gene TRBV7-2; TRBD1 matches at 10 bases. V shed 0 bases, J shed 7 bases, and the junction held 3 bases outside the gene matches. Germline V gene data show CDR1 as SGHTA and CDR2 as FQGNSA. The CDR3 is 16 amino acids.

This clone turned up a few times. This chain connects TRBV7-2 to TRBJ2-5, with 8 bases identical to TRBD1. Per the germline V gene, CDR1 is SGHTA and CDR2 is FQGNSA. The CDR3 is 14 residues long. The J segment lost 6 bases and the V segment lost 5 bases, leaving 8 bases of the junction unmatched. The CDR3 region has the DNA TGTGCCAGCAGCACCACAGGGGGTCTGAAGACCCAGTACTTC. This translates into CASSTTGGLKTQYF.

For this clone: Other DNA sequences in this sample translate to the same CDR3. The rearrangement joins TRBV18 to TRBJ2-3; unclear D gene. CDR3 length: 13 residues. V shed 3 bases and J shed 6 bases, with 10 bases lying between them. Germline V CDR1 and CDR2: KGHSH, LQKENI. In DNA, the CDR3 is TGTGCCAGCTCACCTACGGCTGGGGATACGCAGTATTTT. Translated: CASSPTAGDTQYF.

The chain combines TRBV4-3 with TRBJ2-3; 9 bases align to TRBD1. This CDR3 is 17 amino acids long. Germline trimming cut 0 bases from V and 1 base from J; bases unmatched to any gene: 5. Germline values: CDR1 LGHNA, CDR2 YSLEER. The CDR3 coding sequence is TGCGCCAGCAGCCAAGATGGCTGGACAGGGGGCACAGATACGCAGTATTTT. It yields the protein CASSQDGWTGGTDTQYF.

The genes are TRBV2 and TRBJ2-1; D is undetermined. Germline values: CDR1 SNHLY, CDR2 FYNNEI. The CDR3 has 11 residues. V dropped 5 bases and J dropped 15 bases, with 14 bases sitting between them. CDR3 protein: CASSSKTPPFF. The CDR3 DNA reads TGTGCCAGCAGTTCTAAGACTCCGCCGTTCTTC.

This clone was found a few times. V and J are TRBV7-9 and TRBJ2-2; no firm D call. Germline V gene lookup returns CDR1 SEHNR and CDR2 FQNEAQ (reference sequence). The ends were cut back, 7 bases at V and 6 bases at J, with 15 bases in the middle. The CDR3 extends over 14 amino acids. CDR3 coding DNA: TGTGCCAGCACCCCCGGATCCAGCCCCGGGGAGCTGTTTTTT. This translates into CASTPGSSPGELFF.

To note about this clone: The junction differs from germline at one of its ends, possibly a read error. V usage is TRBV7-9 and J usage is TRBJ2-3; tentatively, D is TRBD1 (5 bases). There are 14 residues in the CDR3. Germline V gene sequence: CDR1 SEHNR, CDR2 FQNEAQ (reference sequence). The CDR3 spells CASSVAGALDTQYF. Here the CDR3 DNA reads TGTGCCAGCAGCGTAGCTGGGGCATTAGATACGCAGTATTTT.

This clone was recorded many times. The chain is built from TRBV13 and TRBJ2-7, with TRBD1 matching 7 bases. The CDR3 extends over 14 amino acids. V trimming: 6 bases; J trimming: 3 bases; junction bases outside the gene matches: 8. Per germline, CDR1 PRHDT and CDR2 FYEKMQ (reference sequence). The CDR3 is CASRPTGQHYEQYF. The CDR3 DNA sequence: TGTGCCAGCAGACCTACGGGACAGCACTACGAGCAGTACTTC.

CDR3 in amino acids: CASSQARQGSKNTEAFF. The CDR3 nucleotides are TGTGCCAGCAGCCAAGCCCGGCAGGGCTCGAAGAACACTGAAGCTTTCTTT. The rearrangement uses TRBV4-2 and TRBJ1-1; possible D gene TRBD1, 5 bases. V lost 1 base, J lost 1 base, and 16 bases lay in between. Per germline, CDR1 LGHNA and CDR2 YNFKEQ. The CDR3 has 17 residues.

The V call is TRBV7-9, the J call TRBJ2-1, with a possible D match to TRBD2 (5 bases). The CDR3 totals 13 residues. Trimming stripped 3 bases from V and 6 bases from J, with 9 bases between. Germline-derived CDR1 and CDR2 are SEHNR and FQNEAQ (reference sequence). The CDR3 protein is CASSLRAGNEQFF. In DNA form, the CDR3 reads TGTGCCAGCAGCTTGAGGGCGGGCAATGAGCAGTTCTTC. The entire variable domain, with the rest obtained from reference TRBV7-9 and TRBJ2-1, is as follows: DTGVSQNPRHKITKRGQNVTFRCDPISEHNRLYWYRQTLGQGPEFLTYFQNEAQLEKSRLLSDRFSAERPKGSFSTLEIQRTEQGDSAMYLCASSLRAGNEQFFGPGTRLTVL.

This clone was recorded a few times. The rearrangement joins TRBV28 to TRBJ2-5, with 7 bases that match TRBD2. The V segment lost 5 bases and the J segment 1 base; nucleotides outside the gene matches: 4. The CDR3 has 14 amino acids. Germline V gene lookup returns CDR1 MDHEN and CDR2 SYDVKM. This chain's CDR3 is CASSIAGPQETQYF. The CDR3 DNA is TGTGCCAGCAGTATAGCGGGCCCCCAAGAGACCCAGTACTTC.

The rearrangement joins TRBV7-6 to TRBJ2-5; 10 nucleotides match TRBD2. This CDR3 has 16 amino acids. After removal of 3 bases from V and 2 bases from J, the junction contained 6 bases not matched to a gene. The germline V gene has CDR1 SGHVS and CDR2 FNYEAQ. In DNA form, the CDR3 reads TGTGCCAGCAGCTTTGCTCTAGCGGGGGCGCAAGAGACCCAGTACTTC. Residues: CASSFALAGAQETQYF.

This rearrangement joins TRBV10-3 to TRBJ2-1; a weak D match, TRBD2 (5 bases). CDR3 length equals 12 residues. Germline-derived CDR1 and CDR2 are ENHRY and SYGVKD. V was cut by 8 bases and J by 6 bases, with 11 bases left in between. Here the CDR3 DNA reads TGTGCCATCGGCGAGGGCGGCAATGAGCAGTTCTTC. It is translated as CAIGEGGNEQFF.

The V and J genes are TRBV5-4 and TRBJ2-3; the D is unclear. This CDR3 region has 15 residues. The germline CDR1 and CDR2 sequences are SGHNT and YYREEE (reference sequence). V was cut by 0 bases and J by 0 bases, with 8 bases left in between. The CDR3: CASSLGQHSTDTQYF. The CDR3 nucleotides are TGTGCCAGCAGCTTGGGCCAGCACAGCACAGATACGCAGTATTTT. The full variable domain, with the rest looked up from reference TRBV5-4 and TRBJ2-3, is ETGVTQSPTHLIKTRGQQVTLRCSSQSGHNTVSWYQQALGQGPQFIFQYYREEENGRGNFPPRFSGLQFPNYSSELNVNALELDDSALYLCASSLGQHSTDTQYFGPGTRLTVL.

The chain recombines TRBV19 with TRBJ2-7; D is possibly TRBD1 or TRBD2 (5 bases each). The length of the CDR3 is 13 residues. V lost 4 bases, J lost 10 bases, and 17 bases lay in between. Germline loops: CDR1 LNHDA, CDR2 SQIVND (reference sequence). In DNA, the CDR3 is TGTGCCAGTAGTAATACCTGGGACGGTCCCCAGTACTTC. This gives the protein CASSNTWDGPQYF.

This clone was detected a few times. The genes are TRBV9 and TRBJ2-5; the D gene is possibly TRBD2 (6 bases). The V gene lost 4 bases and the J gene lost 3 bases, with 16 bases spanning the gap. The CDR3 spans 15 residues. Germline V gives CDR1 SGDLS, CDR2 YYNGEE. The DNA of the CDR3 is TGTGCCAGCAGCACCAGCCTCGGAGGGGAAGAGACCCAGTACTTC. As protein: CASSTSLGGEETQYF.

This sequence joins TRBV29-1 and TRBJ1-1, with D possibly being TRBD1 (6 bases). Germline CDR1 SQVTM, CDR2 ANQGSEA. This CDR3 contains 13 residues. Trimming took 6 bases from V and 11 from J, leaving 22 bases between them. CDR3 in amino acids: CSVLTGASGRAFF. The CDR3 bases are TGCAGCGTGTTGACAGGTGCCTCTGGTCGGGCTTTCTTT.